The 19 T cell receptor beta chains given below trace back to one sample, sequenced in a study of ipilimumab plus nivolumab after autologous stem cell transplantation (dated by TCRdb to about 2021). Libraries came from the immunoSEQ multiplex PCR assay. In its TCRdb copy, this immuneACCESS table keeps in-frame sequences only and misses some clones. Where compared with another copy, unresolved V genes explain less than half of these, and the others have no known cause. The sample table shows roughly 86,000 clones, and about 83% are seen once. Approximately 2.2% of the sample is taken by the ten largest. Sequencing was performed on PBMCs, taken in a trial of ipilimumab plus nivolumab as post-transplant consolidation. These receptors all come from a male donor with diffuse large B-cell lymphoma.

This clone was seen more than once but under ten times. The V call is TRBV7-6, the J call TRBJ2-1, with 8 bases fitting TRBD1. The CDR3 is made up of 14 amino acids. CDR1 is SGHVS, CDR2 FNYEAQ, per germline. Trimming took 4 bases from V and 4 from J; bases not matched to a gene: 3. The CDR3 bases are TGTGCCAGCAGCTCAGGACAGGGTTACAATGAGCAGTTCTTC. Translated: CASSSGQGYNEQFF.

There are a few counts of this clone. The chain carries TRBV5-1 and TRBJ1-4; 9 bases align to TRBD1. Looked up from germline, CDR1 is SGHRS and CDR2 is YFSETQ. The CDR3 spans 14 residues. Trimming took 6 bases from V and 7 from J; bases not matched to a gene: 7. CDR3 loop: CASKEGTGSEKLFF. In DNA, the CDR3 is TGCGCCAGCAAAGAGGGGACAGGGAGTGAAAAACTGTTTTTT.

The chain recombines TRBV5-4 with TRBJ2-1; no clear D. Germline CDR1 is SGHNT and CDR2 is YYREEE (reference sequence). Trimming removed 3 bases from V and 0 bases from J, with 13 bases in between. The CDR3 covers 16 residues. The CDR3 region is CASSSGAVRSYNEQFF. The CDR3 coding sequence is TGTGCCAGCAGCTCTGGTGCGGTACGCTCCTACAATGAGCAGTTCTTC.

The V and J genes are TRBV7-2 and TRBJ1-6; the D is unclear. There are 15 residues in the CDR3. Trimming took off 1 base at V and 6 bases at J, with 10 bases between the two ends. The germline CDR1 and CDR2 sequences are SGHTA and FQGNSA. In nucleotides, the CDR3 is TGTGCCAGCAGCTTAGTCCCCGGTTCTAATTCACCCCTCCACTTT. This sequence encodes CASSLVPGSNSPLHF.

V usage is TRBV7-9 and J usage is TRBJ1-1; D not resolved. V was trimmed by 1 base and J by 3 bases, leaving 9 bases between them. Germline V CDR1 and CDR2: SEHNR, FQNEAQ (reference sequence). The CDR3 length is 14 residues. CDR3 sequence reads: CASSLVDGDTEAFF. For the CDR3, the DNA is TGTGCCAGCAGCTTAGTGGATGGGGACACTGAAGCTTTCTTT.

The gene calls are TRBV6-5 and TRBJ2-3; D may correspond to TRBD1 or TRBD2 (6 bases each). Germline V lookup: CDR1 MNHEY, CDR2 SVGAGI. The length of the CDR3 is 14 residues. Trimming removed 8 bases from V and 7 bases from J, with 19 bases in between. The DNA for the CDR3 is TGTGCCAGCTCTAACTTGGGGGGCTTTAATACGCAGTATTTT. Its translation is CASSNLGGFNTQYF.

The chain uses TRBV6-5 and TRBJ2-7; D unresolved. Germline V lookup: CDR1 MNHEY, CDR2 SVGAGI. Trimming left V 0 bases short and J 4 bases short, with 7 bases between. There are 13 residues in the CDR3. CDR3 amino acids: CASSYSYGYEQYF. CDR3 DNA sequence: TGTGCCAGCAGTTACTCGTACGGGTACGAGCAGTACTTC.

This clone was picked up a small number of times. The chain carries TRBV10-3 and TRBJ2-2, with 9 bases fitting TRBD1. This CDR3 has 15 amino acids. Germline-derived CDR1 and CDR2 are ENHRY and SYGVKD. The V gene end was trimmed by 6 bases and the J gene end by 4 bases; junction bases not matched to a gene: 6. This CDR3 is CAIRDDRGSTGELFF. As DNA, the CDR3 is TGTGCCATCAGGGACGACAGGGGGAGCACCGGGGAGCTGTTTTTT.

The rearrangement links TRBV19 to TRBJ1-5; D might be TRBD1 (5 bases). The germline gives CDR1 LNHDA, CDR2 SQIVND (reference sequence). V lost 2 bases and J 2 bases, leaving 10 bases between the germline ends. CDR3 length: 15 amino acids. The CDR3 is CASSILGGGNQPQHF. CDR3 nucleotide sequence: TGTGCCAGTAGTATACTTGGGGGTGGCAATCAGCCCCAGCATTTT.

The chain joins TRBV12-5 to TRBJ2-5, with TRBD2 as a possible D gene (6 bases). The CDR3 loop spans 13 amino acids. Germline V gene data show CDR1 as LGHNT and CDR2 as FRNRAP. V lost 5 bases to trimming and J lost 5 bases, with 12 bases between them. The CDR3, as DNA: TGTGCTAGTGGTATCACTAGCTCGGAGACCCAGTACTTC. Its protein product is CASGITSSETQYF.

This clone is a singleton in its sample. This chain uses TRBV29-1 with TRBJ1-1, with a tentative D call TRBD1 (5 bases). This CDR3 contains 15 residues. The V gene's germline CDR1 is SQVTM and CDR2 ANQGSEA. V dropped 4 bases and J dropped 1 base, with 16 bases sitting between them. CDR3 region: CSVAAGWGGNTEAFF. The CDR3 bases are TGCAGCGTTGCAGCAGGGTGGGGGGGGAACACTGAAGCTTTCTTT.

The chain links TRBV2 to TRBJ1-4; no clear D gene. Trimming took off 7 bases at V and 8 bases at J, with 14 bases between the two ends. The CDR3 has 13 amino acids. CDR1 is SNHLY, CDR2 FYNNEI, per germline. The CDR3 region is CASTGQTGEKLFF. DNA for the CDR3: TGTGCCAGCACCGGGCAAACCGGGGAAAAACTGTTTTTT.

V usage is TRBV7-6 and J usage is TRBJ1-6, with D unresolved. The CDR3 contains 18 residues. Germline lookup yields CDR1 SGHVS and CDR2 FNYEAQ. The V and J ends lost 5 bases and 0 bases respectively, with 17 bases between them. The CDR3 spells CASSPRPLQSSYNSPLHF. The CDR3 DNA is TGTGCCAGCAGCCCTCGGCCCCTACAGAGCTCCTATAATTCACCCCTCCACTTT.

The V and J genes are TRBV2 and TRBJ2-7; 7 bases fit TRBD1. The length of the CDR3 is 13 residues. With 6 bases clipped from V and 6 bases from J, the junction kept 8 bases outside the gene matches. Germline-derived CDR1 and CDR2 are SNHLY and FYNNEI. CDR3 DNA: TGTGCCAGCAGCCCTAACAGGGGCGCCGAGCAGTACTTC. It encodes CASSPNRGAEQYF.

The chain couples TRBV19 to TRBJ1-2, with a weak D call TRBD1 (6 bases). Germline V gene sequence: CDR1 LNHDA, CDR2 SQIVND (reference sequence). The length of the CDR3 is 15 residues. Trimming shortened V by 4 bases and J by 3 bases, and 15 bases separated the two germline ends. CDR3 sequence (DNA): TGTGCCAGTAGTACCCGACAGGTTGGGGACTATGGCTACACCTTC. Translation: CASSTRQVGDYGYTF.

This chain uses TRBV5-8 with TRBJ1-3; D call uncertain. The CDR3 extends over 16 amino acids. V was trimmed by 4 bases and J by 0 bases, leaving 14 bases between them. CDR1 and CDR2 (germline): SGHTS, YDEGEE. The CDR3 sequence is CASSRSTLSSGNTIYF. CDR3 bases: TGTGCCAGCAGCAGGTCGACACTGAGCTCTGGAAACACCATATATTTT.

This rearrangement joins TRBV6-1 to TRBJ1-2; the match to TRBD1 covers 7 bases. The trim removed 7 bases at V and 8 bases at J, leaving 4 bases unmatched. Germline lookup yields CDR1 MNHNS and CDR2 SASEGT. CDR3 length: 11 amino acids. The CDR3: CASKPRGGYTF. The CDR3 DNA follows: TGTGCCAGCAAACCCAGGGGGGGCTACACCTTC.

V gene TRBV7-9 combines with J gene TRBJ1-4; tentatively, D is TRBD1 (6 bases). Deletions cut 3 bases from V and 7 bases from J, with 12 bases between. The CDR3 totals 14 residues. Per germline, CDR1 SEHNR and CDR2 FQNEAQ (reference sequence). The CDR3, as DNA: TGTGCCAGCAGCTTTCGGCAGGGGAGTGAAAAACTGTTTTTT. This encodes CASSFRQGSEKLFF.

Only a few counts were recorded for this clone. The DNA for the CDR3 is TGTGCCAGCAGCTTGTGGGAGACAGGAAAGCACGAGCAGTACTTC. The encoded protein is CASSLWETGKHEQYF. The V call is TRBV7-9, the J call TRBJ2-7; D may be TRBD1 (6 bases). Germline loops: CDR1 SEHNR, CDR2 FQNEAQ (reference sequence). Trimming cost V 3 bases and J 5 bases, with 17 bases left between them. CDR3 size: 15 residues.